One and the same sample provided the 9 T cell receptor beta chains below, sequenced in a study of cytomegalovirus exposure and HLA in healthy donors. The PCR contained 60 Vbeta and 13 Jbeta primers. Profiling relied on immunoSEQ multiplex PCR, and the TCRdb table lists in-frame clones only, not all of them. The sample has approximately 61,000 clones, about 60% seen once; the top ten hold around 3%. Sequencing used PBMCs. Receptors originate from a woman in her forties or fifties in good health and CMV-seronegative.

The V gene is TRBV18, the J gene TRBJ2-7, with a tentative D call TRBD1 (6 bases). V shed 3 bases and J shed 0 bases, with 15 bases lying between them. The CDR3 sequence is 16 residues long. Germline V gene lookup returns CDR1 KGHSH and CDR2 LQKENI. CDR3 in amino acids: CASSPREGHLSYEQYF. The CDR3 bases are TGTGCCAGCTCACCCCGAGAGGGACACCTCTCCTACGAGCAGTACTTC.

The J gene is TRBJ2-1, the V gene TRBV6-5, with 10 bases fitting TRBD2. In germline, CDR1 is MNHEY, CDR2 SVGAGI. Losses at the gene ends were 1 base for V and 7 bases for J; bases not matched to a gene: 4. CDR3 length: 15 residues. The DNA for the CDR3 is TGTGCCAGCAGTTACTTAGCGGGAGGAGGTAATGAGCAGTTCTTC. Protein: CASSYLAGGGNEQFF.

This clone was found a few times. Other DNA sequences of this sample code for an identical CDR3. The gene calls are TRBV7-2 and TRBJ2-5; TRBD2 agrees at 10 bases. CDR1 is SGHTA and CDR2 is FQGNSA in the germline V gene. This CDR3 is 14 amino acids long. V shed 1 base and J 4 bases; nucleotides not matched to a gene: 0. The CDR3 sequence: CASSLGLAGETQYF. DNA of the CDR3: TGTGCCAGCAGCTTAGGACTAGCGGGAGAGACCCAGTACTTC.

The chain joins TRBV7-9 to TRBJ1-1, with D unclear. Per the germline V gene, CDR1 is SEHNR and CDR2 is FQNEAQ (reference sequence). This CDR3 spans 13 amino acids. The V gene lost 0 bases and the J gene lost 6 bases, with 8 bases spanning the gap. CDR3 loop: CASSLAVEAEAFF. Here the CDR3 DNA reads TGTGCCAGCAGCTTAGCGGTGGAGGCTGAAGCTTTCTTT.

CDR3 nucleotides: TGTGCCAGCTCACCTGGTCTAGGTGACGTAAACATTCAGTACTTC. Translated, it gives CASSPGLGDVNIQYF. The chain has TRBV18 and TRBJ2-4, with D hard to call. Germline assignment: CDR1 KGHSH and CDR2 LQKENI. V shed 3 bases and J shed 6 bases, with 15 bases lying between them. This CDR3 contains 15 residues.

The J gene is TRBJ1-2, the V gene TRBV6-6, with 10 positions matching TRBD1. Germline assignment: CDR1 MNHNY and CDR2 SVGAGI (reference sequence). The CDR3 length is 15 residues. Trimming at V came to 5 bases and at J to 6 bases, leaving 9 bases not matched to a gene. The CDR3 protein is CASSSHLGQGNGYTF. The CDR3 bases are TGTGCCAGCAGTAGCCACCTGGGACAGGGGAATGGCTACACCTTC.

The CDR3, as DNA: TGCGCCAGCACCCGGACGGTCCAGGGGGCAATTGAGACCCAGTACTTC. Protein: CASTRTVQGAIETQYF. This chain uses TRBV5-1 with TRBJ2-5; 8 nucleotides align to TRBD1. Germline-derived CDR1 and CDR2 are SGHRS and YFSETQ. This CDR3 spans 16 amino acids. Trimming cost V 6 bases and J 5 bases; bases outside gene matches: 15.

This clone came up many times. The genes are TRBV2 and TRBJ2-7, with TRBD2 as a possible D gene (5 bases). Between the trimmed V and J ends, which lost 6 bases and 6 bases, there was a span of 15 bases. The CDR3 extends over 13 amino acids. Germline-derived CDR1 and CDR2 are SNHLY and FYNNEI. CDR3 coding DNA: TGTGCCAGCAGGAGGGCCTACTTGGGCGAGCAGTACTTC. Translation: CASRRAYLGEQYF.

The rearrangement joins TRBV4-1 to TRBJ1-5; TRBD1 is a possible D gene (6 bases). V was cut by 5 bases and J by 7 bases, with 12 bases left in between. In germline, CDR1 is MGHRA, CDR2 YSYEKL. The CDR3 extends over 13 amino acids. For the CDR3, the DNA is TGCGCCAGCAGCATAACCGACAGGCAGCCCCAGCATTTT. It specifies CASSITDRQPQHF.